This T cell receptor (beta chain) emerged from a study of blood T cell repertoires in COVID-19 (dated by TCRdb to the early 2020s). Regarding the complete study: Samples covering the acute and convalescent phases of COVID-19 were provided by collaborators in the United States, Italy and Spain. HLA class I and class II types, where available, came from metadata supplied by the sample provider rather than from assay-based typing. Sample metadata almost always included a de-identified subject ID, COVID-19 status, age in years and sex. The prospective study material was composed of cDNA or gDNA derived from T cells, B-cell-depleted T cells, or PBMCs. Samples came from the ongoing ImmuneRACE study (first 160 participants) plus 1,254 subjects from 6 global collaborators. Deeply sampled blood TCRbeta repertoires from subjects exposed to, actively infected with, or recovered from COVID-19 were included in the dataset. The repertoires were released in a freely available public database meant as a resource for research on the immune response to SARS-CoV-2. Points the paper makes about the study in general: The quantity of clinical and demographic metadata differed by source and by participant and was supplied without curation.

Looking up the germline V gene (reference sequence) yields CDR1 LNHDA and CDR2 SQIVND. The cysteine opens and the phenylalanine closes a CDR3 of 13 amino acids. This entry keeps only the CDR3 DNA: 39 bases, framed from base 1. Trimming leaves V shorter by 3 bases and J shorter by 13 bases, with the junction holding 6 bases beyond the gene matches. Whole blood was collected in K2EDTA tubes by collaborating institutions according to the institutions' own protocols. For TCRbeta analysis, collaborators shipped samples as frozen whole blood, isolated PBMCs, or DNA extracted from either of those sample types. TCRbeta CDR3 regions were amplified from genomic DNA using the immunoSEQ Assay, a bias-controlled multiplex PCR. Per the source publication's procedure: The number of nucleated cells in each sample was estimated by amplification of reference gene primers within the assay. Sequence reads were collapsed and filtered to measure the absolute abundance of every unique TCRbeta CDR3 rearrangement. Productive Simpson clonality was computed per sample as the square root of Simpson's diversity index over productive rearrangements. Here the immuneACCESS table is served through TCRdb, limited to in-frame sequences with V and J called. Missing clones are a known gap in these copies; in checked studies unresolved V genes cover under half, and the rest lacks a known reason. V, J and clone size are those of that table, while D and trimming were read from the DNA. Present in this sample are fewer than 250,000 clones, around nine tenths of which were seen just once. Together, the top ten hold less than 3.5% of the sample.

Of note for this clone: No cognate antigen has been identified for it. No much larger clonotype is one base removed from it; base qualities were not supplied.

The sequenced sample was peripheral blood. The TCR sequence derives from a woman in her sixties with acute or convalescent COVID-19. The chain joins TRBV19 to TRBJ2-1, and TRBD2 matches 10 of the central bases. The encoded CDR3 is CASSILAGDPQFF. The sequenced DNA is TGTGCCAGTAGTATCCTAGCGGGGGATCCTCAGTTCTTC.